Below are 8 T cell receptor beta chains sequenced from a single sample in a study of blood T cell repertoires in COVID-19. The repertoire was sequenced with immunoSEQ multiplex PCR; TCRdb's copy has only in-frame clones and lacks some. The table has some 170,000 clones, 80% to 90% seen once. Sequenced: peripheral blood. These receptors were collected from a woman in her 70s with COVID-19, enrolled during active disease.

The CDR3 sequence is CASRSPLAKNIQYF. For the CDR3, the DNA is TGTGCCAGCAGGTCCCCTTTAGCCAAAAACATTCAGTACTTC. This chain connects TRBV28 to TRBJ2-4; D unresolved. The CDR3 extends over 14 amino acids. Deletions cut 6 bases from V and 0 bases from J, with 9 bases between. Per germline, CDR1 MDHEN and CDR2 SYDVKM.

The gene calls are TRBV7-9 and TRBJ2-7, with 7 nucleotides matching TRBD2. Unmatched junction bases numbered 15, after V lost 2 bases and J lost 5 bases. Germline CDR1 and CDR2: SEHNR and FQNEAQ (reference sequence). The CDR3 has 17 amino acids. The CDR3 is CASSLYRGGGDVDEQYF. In DNA, the CDR3 is TGTGCCAGCAGCTTATATCGCGGCGGGGGTGATGTTGACGAGCAGTACTTC.

This clone was found once. The rearrangement joins TRBV28 to TRBJ2-7; TRBD2 is a possible D gene (6 bases). V lost 9 bases, J lost 5 bases, and 14 bases lay in between. Germline CDR1 reads MDHEN; CDR2 reads SYDVKM. The CDR3 consists of 12 residues. The CDR3 protein is CARWGTGHEQYF. CDR3 bases: TGTGCCAGATGGGGGACTGGACACGAGCAGTACTTC.

The chain couples TRBV4-1 to TRBJ2-1; 13 positions match TRBD2. The trim removed 1 base at V and 7 bases at J, leaving 7 bases unmatched. CDR1 is MGHRA, CDR2 YSYEKL, per germline. The CDR3 is made up of 17 amino acids. The CDR3 region is CASSQVPGLAGVNEQFF. CDR3 nucleotide sequence: TGCGCCAGCAGCCAAGTTCCCGGACTAGCGGGAGTAAATGAGCAGTTCTTC.

This clone has a single count. This chain connects TRBV6-5 to TRBJ2-7; 10 bases match TRBD1. V lost 2 bases, J lost 5 bases, and 6 bases stayed unmatched. Germline-derived CDR1 and CDR2 are MNHEY and SVGAGI. The CDR3 is 15 amino acids. Here the CDR3 reads CASSYVGQGPHEQYF. The CDR3 DNA follows: TGTGCCAGCAGTTACGTGGGACAGGGGCCCCACGAGCAGTACTTC.

The gene calls are TRBV28 and TRBJ1-3; 7 bases match TRBD1. V trimming: 8 bases; J trimming: 4 bases; junction bases outside the gene matches: 5. Germline CDR1 and CDR2: MDHEN and SYDVKM. This CDR3 region has 13 residues. For the CDR3, the DNA is TGTGCCAGCTACGGACAGGAAGGAAACACCATATATTTT. Translated, it gives CASYGQEGNTIYF.

The chain links TRBV6-7 to TRBJ2-1; the D gene is possibly TRBD1 (5 bases). TRBV6-7 is identified as an open reading frame with a role that is uncertain. V dropped 2 bases and J dropped 7 bases, with 18 bases sitting between them. The CDR3 consists of 16 residues. CDR3 nucleotides: TGTGCCAGCAGTTACCCCTTAGGGGTAGTAGGAAATGAGCAGTTCTTC. This translates into CASSYPLGVVGNEQFF.

V gene TRBV6-2 or TRBV6-3 combines with J gene TRBJ2-5, with D perhaps TRBD1 (5 bases). Germline V gives CDR1 MNHEY, CDR2 SVGEGT. The V end lost 6 bases, the J end lost 7 bases, and 15 bases lay between the germline ends. This CDR3 has 13 residues. CDR3 region: CASSSAWGGTQYF. In DNA form, the CDR3 reads TGTGCCAGCAGCTCAGCCTGGGGCGGGACCCAGTACTTC.